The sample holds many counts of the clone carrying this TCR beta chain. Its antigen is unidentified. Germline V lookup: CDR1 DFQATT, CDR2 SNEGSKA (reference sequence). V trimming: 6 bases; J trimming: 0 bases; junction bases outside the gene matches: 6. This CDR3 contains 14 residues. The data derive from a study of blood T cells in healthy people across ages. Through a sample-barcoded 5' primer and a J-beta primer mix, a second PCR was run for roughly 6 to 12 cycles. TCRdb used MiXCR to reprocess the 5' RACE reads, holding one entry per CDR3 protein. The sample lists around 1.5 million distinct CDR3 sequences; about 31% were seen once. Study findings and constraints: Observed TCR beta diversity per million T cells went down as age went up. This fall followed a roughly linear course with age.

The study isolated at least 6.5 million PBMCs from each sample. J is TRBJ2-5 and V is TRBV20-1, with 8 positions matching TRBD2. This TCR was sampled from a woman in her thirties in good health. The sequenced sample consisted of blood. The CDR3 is CSAPSGFNQETQYF. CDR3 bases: TGCAGTGCCCCTAGCGGGTTTAACCAAGAGACCCAGTACTTC.